What follows describes a single T cell receptor beta chain. The sample is drawn from a study of blood T cell repertoires in COVID-19. This CDR3 spans 15 amino acids. Germline CDR1 SGHTA, CDR2 FQGNSA. With V trimmed by 5 bases and J by 1 base, 7 bases remained unmatched. Method: immunoSEQ multiplex PCR; TCRdb's copy keeps in-frame clones and lacks some. This table holds about 51,000 clones, about 86% found once. Sequenced input: peripheral blood. The TCR comes from a man in his 60s with acute or convalescent COVID-19. V and J are TRBV7-2 and TRBJ2-7, with TRBD1 matching over 8 bases. The CDR3 here is CASSPYWTGSYEQYF. The DNA for the CDR3 is TGTGCCAGCAGCCCTTACTGGACAGGGTCCTACGAGCAGTACTTC.